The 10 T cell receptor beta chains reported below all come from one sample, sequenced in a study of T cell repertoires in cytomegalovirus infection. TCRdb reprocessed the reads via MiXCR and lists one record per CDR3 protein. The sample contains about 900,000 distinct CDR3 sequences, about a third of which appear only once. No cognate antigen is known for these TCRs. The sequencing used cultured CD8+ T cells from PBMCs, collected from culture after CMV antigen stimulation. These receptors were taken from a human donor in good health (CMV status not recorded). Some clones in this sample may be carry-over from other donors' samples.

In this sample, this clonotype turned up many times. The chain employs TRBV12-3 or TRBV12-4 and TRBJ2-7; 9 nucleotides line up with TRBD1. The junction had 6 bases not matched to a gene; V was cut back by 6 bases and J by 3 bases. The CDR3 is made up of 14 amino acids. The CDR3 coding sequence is TGTGCCAGCAGCACCGGGACAGGGTTCTACGAGCAGTACTTC. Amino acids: CASSTGTGFYEQYF.

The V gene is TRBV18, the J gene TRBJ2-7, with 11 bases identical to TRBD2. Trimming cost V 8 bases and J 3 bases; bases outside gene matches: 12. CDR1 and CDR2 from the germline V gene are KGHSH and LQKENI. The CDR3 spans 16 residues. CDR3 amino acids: CASAGTSGRQNYEQYF. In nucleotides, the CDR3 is TGTGCCAGCGCCGGGACTAGCGGCCGTCAAAACTACGAGCAGTACTTC.

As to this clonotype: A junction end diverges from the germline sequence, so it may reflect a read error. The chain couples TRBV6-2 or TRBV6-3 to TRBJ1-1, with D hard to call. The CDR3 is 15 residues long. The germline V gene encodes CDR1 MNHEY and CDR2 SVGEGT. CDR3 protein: CTSSYSRSVNTEAFF. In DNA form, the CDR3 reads TGTACCAGCAGTTACTCGAGATCGGTGAACACTGAAGCTTTCTTT.

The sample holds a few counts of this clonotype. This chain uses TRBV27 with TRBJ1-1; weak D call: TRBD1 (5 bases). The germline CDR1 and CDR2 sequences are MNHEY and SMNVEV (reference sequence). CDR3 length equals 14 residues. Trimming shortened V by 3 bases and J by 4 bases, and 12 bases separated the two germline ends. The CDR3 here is CASSLGGIFTEAFF. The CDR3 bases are TGTGCCAGCAGTTTGGGGGGGATTTTCACTGAAGCTTTCTTT.

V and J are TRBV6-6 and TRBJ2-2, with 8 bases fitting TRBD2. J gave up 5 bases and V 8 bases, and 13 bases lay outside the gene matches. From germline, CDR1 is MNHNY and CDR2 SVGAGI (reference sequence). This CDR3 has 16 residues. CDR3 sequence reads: CASPSGTSGETGELFF. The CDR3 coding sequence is TGTGCCAGCCCTAGCGGTACTAGCGGTGAGACCGGGGAGCTGTTTTTT.

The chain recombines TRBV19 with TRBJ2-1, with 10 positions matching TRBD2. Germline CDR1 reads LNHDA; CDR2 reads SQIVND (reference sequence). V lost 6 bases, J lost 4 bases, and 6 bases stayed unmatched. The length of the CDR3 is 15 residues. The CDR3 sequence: CASSSGGARYNEQFF. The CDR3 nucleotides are TGTGCCAGTAGCAGCGGGGGGGCGAGATACAATGAGCAGTTCTTC.

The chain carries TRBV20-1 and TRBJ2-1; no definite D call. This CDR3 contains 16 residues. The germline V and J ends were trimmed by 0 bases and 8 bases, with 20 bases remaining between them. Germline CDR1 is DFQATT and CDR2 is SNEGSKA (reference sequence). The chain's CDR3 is CSARDPINSLGYEQFF. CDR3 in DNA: TGCAGTGCTAGAGATCCAATTAATTCCCTGGGCTATGAGCAGTTCTTC.

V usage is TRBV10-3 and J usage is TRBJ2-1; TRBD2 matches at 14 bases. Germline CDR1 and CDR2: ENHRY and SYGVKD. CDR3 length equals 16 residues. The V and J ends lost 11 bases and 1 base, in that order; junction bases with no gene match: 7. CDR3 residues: CASGLAGGMSYNEQFF. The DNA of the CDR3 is TGTGCCTCCGGACTAGCGGGGGGCATGTCCTACAATGAGCAGTTCTTC.

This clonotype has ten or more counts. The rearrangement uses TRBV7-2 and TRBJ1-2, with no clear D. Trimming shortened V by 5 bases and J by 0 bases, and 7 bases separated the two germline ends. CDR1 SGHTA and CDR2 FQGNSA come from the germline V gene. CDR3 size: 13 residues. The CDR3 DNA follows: TGTGCCAGCAGCCCGCATCCTAACTATGGCTACACCTTC. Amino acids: CASSPHPNYGYTF. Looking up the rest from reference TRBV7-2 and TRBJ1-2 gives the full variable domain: GAGVSQSPSNKVTEKGKDVELRCDPISGHTALYWYRQSLGQGLEFLIYFQGNSAPDKSGLPSDRFSAERTGGSVSTLTIQRTQQEDSAVYLCASSPHPNYGYTFGSGTRLTVV.

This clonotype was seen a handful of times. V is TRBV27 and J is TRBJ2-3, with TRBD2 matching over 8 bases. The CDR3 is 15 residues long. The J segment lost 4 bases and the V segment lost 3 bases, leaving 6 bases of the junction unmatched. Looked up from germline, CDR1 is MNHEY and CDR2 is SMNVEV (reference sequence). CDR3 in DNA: TGTGCCAGCAGTTTCCGTCGGGGGGGTGCAGATACGCAGTATTTT. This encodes CASSFRRGGADTQYF.